A selection of T cell receptor beta chains follows, all from one sample in a study of T cell responses to AZD1222 COVID-19 vaccine. The data were produced by immunoSEQ multiplex PCR, yet TCRdb's version contains in-frame clones alone and is incomplete. The sample shows about 88,000 clones, just over 90% of them seen only once. Sequencing used peripheral blood, obtained on day 0 of AZD1222 vaccination. The source of these receptors is an adult in good health. The CDR3 runs from the conserved cysteine through the conserved F or W. Each record gives: clone size, V gene, J gene, D gene, CDR3 DNA, CDR3 protein. D genes are given only for firm matches. Expanded clones are given a class, and other clones once, few, many or no size at all.

-	TRBV27	TRBJ2-3	TRBD2	TGTGCCAGCAGTCTAGAGCGGGGGAGAGTCACAGATACGCAGTATTTT	CASSLERGRVTDTQYF
-	TRBV5-8	TRBJ1-5	-	TGTGCCAGCAGCTTGGTACGGAATCAGCCCCAGCATTTT	CASSLVRNQPQHF
few	TRBV27	TRBJ2-2	-	TGTGCCAGCAGCCCAATTACGTTCGCGAACACCGGGGAGCTGTTTTTT	CASSPITFANTGELFF
-	TRBV9	TRBJ1-5	-	TGTGCCAGCAGCTTCCAGCCCCAGCATTTT	CASSFQPQHF
-	TRBV28	TRBJ1-1	-	TGTGCCAGCAGATACAACCTTGGGACCGGTTTGAACACTGAAGCTTTCTTT	CASRYNLGTGLNTEAFF
few	TRBV6-2/TRBV6-3	TRBJ2-1	-	TGTGCCAGCAGTTTGGCGCTGTACAATGAGCAGTTCTTC	CASSLALYNEQFF
few	TRBV20-1	TRBJ2-7	TRBD2	TGCAGTGCTAGTTTAGCGGGAGGCTTTTCCGAGCAGTACTTC	CSASLAGGFSEQYF
once	TRBV12-3/TRBV12-4	TRBJ2-1	-	TGTGCCAGCAGCCCTACGACCATCAATGAGCAGTTCTTC	CASSPTTINEQFF
-	TRBV4-1	TRBJ2-7	TRBD1	TGCGCCAGCAGCCAAGATCTCGGGACAGGGTTTTACGAGCAGTACTTC	CASSQDLGTGFYEQYF
-	TRBV27	TRBJ2-7	TRBD2	TGTGCCAGCAGTCCTTGGACTAGCGGGGTCTCCTACGAGCAGTACTTC	CASSPWTSGVSYEQYF
-	TRBV3-1/TRBV3-2	TRBJ2-1	TRBD2	TGTGCCAGCAGCCAAGGATCTTGGAGCGGGAGGGTCCGTGAGCAGTTCTTC	CASSQGSWSGRVREQFF
-	TRBV3-1/TRBV3-2	TRBJ2-7	TRBD2	TGTGCCAGCAGCCAAGGGGCTAGCGGTTATTTCTACGAGCAGTACTTC	CASSQGASGYFYEQYF
-	TRBV5-1	TRBJ2-7	TRBD2	TGCGCCAGCAGCTTCGGTTCGTCTAGCGGGATCCCCTACGAGCAGTACTTC	CASSFGSSSGIPYEQYF
-	TRBV25-1	TRBJ2-7	TRBD1	TGTGCCAGCAGTAGACTCGGGACAGGGCCCTACGAGCAGTACTTC	CASSRLGTGPYEQYF
-	TRBV2	TRBJ2-7	-	TGTGCCAGCTCACAGTACTACGAGCAGTACTTC	CASSQYYEQYF
-	TRBV6-2/TRBV6-3	TRBJ2-7	TRBD2	TGTGCCAGCAGTCACGGGACTAGCGGGAAGGGGTACGAGCAGTACTTC	CASSHGTSGKGYEQYF
-	TRBV18	TRBJ1-5	TRBD1	TGTGCCAGCCGACAGGGCGACAATCAGCCCCAGCATTTT	CASRQGDNQPQHF
-	TRBV9	TRBJ2-3	TRBD1	TGTGCCAGCAGCGTAGCGGGACAGGGTTGGGACACAGATACGCAGTATTTT	CASSVAGQGWDTDTQYF
few	TRBV6-1	TRBJ2-5	-	TGTGCCAGCAGTGAACCATCAGGGGAGGGAAGAGAGACCCAGTACTTC	CASSEPSGEGRETQYF
-	TRBV7-2	TRBJ2-7	-	TGTGCCAGCAGCTTAGTAGGCGGGAAAACCTACGAGCAGTACTTC	CASSLVGGKTYEQYF
-	TRBV18	TRBJ2-6	-	TGTGCCAGCTCACCTGGAGTCTCTGGGGCCAACGTCCTGACTTTC	CASSPGVSGANVLTF
-	TRBV28	TRBJ2-7	TRBD1	TGTGCCAGCAGTCCCCGACAGGGGGCCTACGAGCAGTACTTC	CASSPRQGAYEQYF
-	TRBV7-9	TRBJ1-5	-	TGTGCCAGCAGCTTAGAATGGAGCAATCAGCCCCAGCATTTT	CASSLEWSNQPQHF
-	TRBV6-4	TRBJ2-1	-	TGTGCCAGCAGTGACTCGACCGGGAGCCCCTACAATGAGCAGTTCTTC	CASSDSTGSPYNEQFF
-	TRBV5-1	TRBJ2-3	TRBD2	TGCGCCAGCAGCTTGGATTACGCTAGCGGGAGCACAGATACGCAGTATTTT	CASSLDYASGSTDTQYF
-	TRBV12-3/TRBV12-4	TRBJ1-6	-	TGTGCCAGCAGGCTTAACAGGCCTTCACCCCTCCACTTT	CASRLNRPSPLHF
-	TRBV11-2	TRBJ2-3	TRBD2	TGTGCCAGCGGGGAGGGACTAGCGGGAGGACGCACAGATACGCAGTATTTT	CASGEGLAGGRTDTQYF
-	TRBV10-3	TRBJ1-5	-	TGTGCCATTGGACAGCGGCCTAATCAGCCCCAGCATTTT	CAIGQRPNQPQHF